This TCR beta chain was identified during a study of monozygotic twins with cystic fibrosis (dated by TCRdb to 2020 to 2022). For the wider study: Around 2.8 micrograms of fragmented DNA went through around 14 PCR cycles to produce barcoded libraries. TCR beta repertoires were compared within and between 16 monozygotic twin pairs with cystic fibrosis so that genetic influence on V and J gene usage could be assessed. Ten female and six male twin pairs, aged roughly 2.0 to 40 years (median approximately 9.1 years) and mostly children and adolescents, were included in the cohort. On the day of blood sampling, twins were ranked among under 1,100 cohort participants for weight-for-height and for FEVPerc (FEV1 disease centile). Data for three of the twin pairs had previously been reported in another context. What the authors observed across the whole study: The cohort was small, and no association was found between shared CDR3 numbers and age, concordance or disease severity. Nucleotide-identical clonotype sharing was significantly higher within monozygotic CF twin pairs than between unrelated CF individuals (P = 0.000026, Mann-Whitney). V gene usage was most similar to the co-twin for 13 of 16 pairs, and J usage for 8 of 16 pairs, suggesting genetic constraints. Simpson clonality tended to be low (median around 0.0095), which suggests a naive-dominated repertoire, although clonality was higher in the most severely affected patients.

The twin pairs came from the European Cystic Fibrosis Twin and Sibling Study Cohort, which recruited patients from over a hundred CF clinics across 14 European countries. Zygosity and CFTR genotype were confirmed in-house, and zygosity was tested by multiplex PCR of nine short tandem repeat loci. Peripheral blood was sampled from each twin, and clinical parameters were recorded on the day of blood sampling. Genomic DNA was isolated from peripheral blood cells with phenol/chloroform and kept in TE buffer at 4 degrees C. The junction shows trimming of 8 bases on V and 1 base on J, and the gene matches do not reach 10 bases of it. From its cysteine to its phenylalanine, the CDR3 spans 15 amino acids. The entry retains the CDR3 DNA only, 45 bases that are in frame from base 1. The germline V gene (reference sequence) sets CDR1 to MNHEY and CDR2 to SMNVEV. Regarding this clone: What this receptor recognizes is not known. Base qualities are not at hand, and no much larger clone is one base apart.

TCR beta CDR3 regions were amplified by multiplex PCR with the immunoSEQ immune profiling system according to the manufacturer's instructions. An Illumina NextSeq system was used for sequencing. The source study handled its data this way. Sequence data were processed on the immunoSEQ Analyzer platform, and clonality was computed as the square root of Simpson's index of productive rearrangements. Jensen-Shannon distance served as the measure of similarity in V and J usage, while OLGA was used to compute CDR3 generation probabilities. Shared CDR3 sequences were searched in the immuneACCESS database (August 2020) and in VDJdb (December 2020). What TCRdb holds here is the immuneACCESS table cut down to in-frame rearrangements. Part of the clones is not present; checked against another copy, under half of the missing clones reflect an unresolved V gene, and the others are unexplained. D and trimming were read from the DNA, whereas the V and J calls and clone size are those reported in that table. This sample gives fewer than 15,000 clones in total; approximately 98% of them show up just once. The top ten clones comprise around 0.41% of the sample.

Sequenced material: blood. The sequence joins TRBV27 to TRBJ2-7, with 8 bases matching TRBD2. The clonotype comes from a girl aged 2-9 years with cystic fibrosis. CDR3 region: CASRFVAGSSYEQYF. The nucleotides read TGTGCCAGCCGGTTCGTAGCGGGATCTTCCTACGAGCAGTACTTC.